A single sample gave rise to the 14 T cell receptor beta chains below, sequenced in a study of OX40 agonist ivuxolimab in advanced cancers. TCRdb keeps only in-frame clones here, not all; method: immunoSEQ multiplex PCR. In the table there are 3,500 or so clones, around 80% of which are singletons. The sample was CD4+ or CD8+ T cells sorted from blood, taken in a trial of the OX40 agonist ivuxolimab. Receptors were obtained from an adult with an advanced solid tumor such as melanoma, head and neck, liver or kidney cancer.

The J gene is TRBJ2-7, the V gene TRBV5-3; D is uncertain. TRBV5-3 is placed among ORFs of uncertain function. Trimming left V 4 bases short and J 4 bases short, with 3 bases between. The CDR3 runs to 10 residues. CDR3 sequence reads: CARSRYEQYF. The CDR3, as DNA: TGTGCCAGAAGCAGGTACGAGCAGTACTTC.

The rearrangement joins TRBV27 to TRBJ2-3; D might be TRBD1 (6 bases). Trimming took off 0 bases at V and 7 bases at J, with 8 bases between the two ends. The CDR3 contains 13 residues. Germline lookup yields CDR1 MNHEY and CDR2 SMNVEV (reference sequence). The CDR3: CASSLSRGHTQYF. The CDR3, as DNA: TGTGCCAGCAGTTTATCCAGGGGACATACGCAGTATTTT.

This clone was detected only once. The chain joins TRBV11-2 to TRBJ2-7; possible D gene TRBD2, 5 bases. The CDR3 runs 13 residues. V gave up 5 bases and J gave up 6 bases, with 14 bases separating them. CDR1 and CDR2 (germline): SGHAT, FQNNGV. The CDR3 bases are TGTGCCAGCAGCGCCGGATGGGGAGCCGAGCAGTACTTC. Its protein is CASSAGWGAEQYF.

This chain links TRBV4-1 with TRBJ1-5, with unresolved D. This CDR3 is built from 15 residues. Germline V lookup: CDR1 MGHRA, CDR2 YSYEKL. V lost 5 bases and J 0 bases, leaving 11 bases between the germline ends. This CDR3 reads CASSEAADSNQPQHF. For the CDR3, the DNA is TGCGCCAGCAGCGAAGCGGCGGATAGCAATCAGCCCCAGCATTTT.

This chain links TRBV30 with TRBJ2-7, with no clear D. Germline lookup yields CDR1 GTSNPN and CDR2 SVGIG (reference sequence). V gave up 2 bases and J gave up 4 bases, with 9 bases separating them. This CDR3 has 12 residues. The CDR3 coding sequence is TGTGCCTGGAGTTACCTGACATACGAGCAGTACTTC. Amino acid sequence: CAWSYLTYEQYF.

The chain couples TRBV5-5 to TRBJ2-5; D call uncertain. CDR1 and CDR2 from the germline V gene are SGHKS and YYEKEE (reference sequence). CDR3 size: 15 residues. V was trimmed by 3 bases and J by 3 bases, leaving 15 bases between them. The CDR3 nucleotides read TGTGCCAGCAGCTCCGGCGGTGGGTCCAAAGAGACCCAGTACTTC. Translating gives CASSSGGGSKETQYF.

This clone is a singleton in its sample. This chain links TRBV4-1 with TRBJ2-7; 9 bases map to TRBD2. This CDR3 spans 16 amino acids. Germline trimming cut 0 bases from V and 4 bases from J; bases unmatched to any gene: 7. Germline CDR1 reads MGHRA; CDR2 reads YSYEKL. CDR3 protein: CASSQDYGTSRYEQYF. CDR3 bases: TGCGCCAGCAGCCAAGATTACGGGACTAGCAGATACGAGCAGTACTTC.

This clone was picked up a small number of times. The V call is TRBV10-3, the J call TRBJ2-1; 11 positions match TRBD2. V dropped 2 bases and J dropped 4; count of bases not matched to a gene: 13. Germline V lookup: CDR1 ENHRY, CDR2 SYGVKD. This CDR3 has 19 residues. The DNA for the CDR3 is TGTGCCATCAGTGAGGGACTAGCGGGTCCTACCCGAGGGTACAATGAGCAGTTCTTC. It codes for CAISEGLAGPTRGYNEQFF.

The rearrangement joins TRBV30 to TRBJ2-5; 9 nucleotides align to TRBD1. Germline assignment: CDR1 GTSNPN and CDR2 SVGIG (reference sequence). The CDR3 runs to 13 residues. J lost 5 bases, V lost 8 bases, and 9 bases had no gene match. The CDR3 DNA is TGTGCCGGACGGACAGGGGTCGGGGAGACCCAGTACTTC. Translation gives CAGRTGVGETQYF.

The chain is built from TRBV11-3 and TRBJ2-7, with D possibly being TRBD1 (6 bases). Looked up from germline, CDR1 is SGHNT and CDR2 is YENEEA. V was cut by 5 bases and J by 2 bases, with 13 bases left in between. CDR3 size: 14 residues. The CDR3 DNA sequence: TGTGCCAGCAGCCACCGGGACAAACCCTACGAGCAGTACTTC. Translated, it gives CASSHRDKPYEQYF.

The genes are TRBV6-5 and TRBJ2-1, with D maybe TRBD2 (5 bases). V lost 7 bases to trimming and J lost 8 bases, with 12 bases between them. Germline CDR1 is MNHEY and CDR2 is SVGAGI. The CDR3 has 12 amino acids. CDR3 amino acids: CASTSEDHEQFF. The DNA for the CDR3 is TGTGCCAGCACCTCGGAGGACCATGAGCAGTTCTTC.

The chain employs TRBV7-8 and TRBJ2-7; D uncertain. Germline CDR1 SGHVS, CDR2 FQNEAQ. The CDR3 has 11 residues. The germline V and J ends were trimmed by 5 bases and 3 bases, with 5 bases remaining between them. In nucleotides, the CDR3 is TGTGCCAGCAGCGTGAACTACGAGCAGTACTTC. This translates into CASSVNYEQYF.

V usage is TRBV6-9 and J usage is TRBJ2-2; D unclear. CDR1 MNHGY and CDR2 SVAAGI come from the germline V gene. The V gene lost 6 bases and the J gene lost 3 bases, with 8 bases spanning the gap. The CDR3 is 13 amino acids. CDR3 in DNA: TGTGCCAGCAGAAGTGACTACACCGGGGAGCTGTTTTTT. Translated: CASRSDYTGELFF.

This chain joins TRBV7-9 and TRBJ1-1, with D unclear. V lost 0 bases to trimming and J lost 8 bases, with 7 bases between them. Germline CDR1 SEHNR, CDR2 FQNEAQ (reference sequence). This CDR3 is built from 12 residues. CDR3 nucleotides: TGTGCCAGCAGCTTAGCGGGGAGGGAAGCTTTCTTT. Amino acid sequence: CASSLAGREAFF.